This TCR beta chain is from a study of early T cells in non-severe SARS-CoV-2 infection. Whole-study context: It was bulk RNA from unsorted whole blood that was sequenced, and the chains were unpaired. Findings and limits, study-wide: In VDJdb matching, anti-spike CD8 responses were favored while private and CD4 specificities went missing.

This clonotype has a handful of counts. The antigen is undetermined. Between the trimmed V and J ends, which lost 4 bases and 2 bases, there was a span of 18 bases. Germline V CDR1 and CDR2: SGHAT, FQNNGV. The CDR3 length is 16 residues. Attached unique molecular identifiers marked individual cDNA molecules. Each CDR3 protein gets one entry after TCRdb re-called the 5' RACE reads with MiXCR. This sample has 90,000 to 120,000 distinct CDR3 sequences; about 12% occur once, and the top ten carry less than 3.5%. This chain joins TRBV11-2 and TRBJ2-7, with D perhaps TRBD1 (6 bases). The specimen sequenced was whole blood. The clonotype comes from an adult who was a healthcare worker with PCR-confirmed SARS-CoV-2 infection or an uninfected control (not recorded which). The CDR3 region is CASSSSRDTLTYEQYF. CDR3 coding DNA: TGTGCCAGCAGCTCGTCCCGGGACACCCTTACCTACGAGCAGTACTTC.